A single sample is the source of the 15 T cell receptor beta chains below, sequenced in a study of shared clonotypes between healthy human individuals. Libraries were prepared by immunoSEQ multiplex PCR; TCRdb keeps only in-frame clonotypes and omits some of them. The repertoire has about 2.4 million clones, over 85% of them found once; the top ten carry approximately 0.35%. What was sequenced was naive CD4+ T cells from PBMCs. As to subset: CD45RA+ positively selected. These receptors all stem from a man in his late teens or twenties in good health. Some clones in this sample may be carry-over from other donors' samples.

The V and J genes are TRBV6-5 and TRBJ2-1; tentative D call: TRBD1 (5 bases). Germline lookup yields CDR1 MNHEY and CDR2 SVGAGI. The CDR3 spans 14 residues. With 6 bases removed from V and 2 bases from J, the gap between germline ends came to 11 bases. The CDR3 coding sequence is TGTGCCAGCAGAAACTGGGGCACCTACAATGAGCAGTTCTTC. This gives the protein CASRNWGTYNEQFF.

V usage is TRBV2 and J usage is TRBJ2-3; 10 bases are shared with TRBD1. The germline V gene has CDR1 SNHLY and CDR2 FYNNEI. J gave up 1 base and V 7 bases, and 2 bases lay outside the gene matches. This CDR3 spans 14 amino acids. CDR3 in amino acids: CASKGTGGTDTQYF. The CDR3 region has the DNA TGTGCCAGCAAGGGGACAGGGGGCACAGATACGCAGTATTTT.

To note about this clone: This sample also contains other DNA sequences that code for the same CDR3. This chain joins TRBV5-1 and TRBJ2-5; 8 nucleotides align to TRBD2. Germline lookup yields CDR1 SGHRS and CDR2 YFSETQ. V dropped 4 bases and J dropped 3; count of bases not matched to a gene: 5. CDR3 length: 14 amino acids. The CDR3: CASSLVSGKETQYF. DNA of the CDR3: TGCGCCAGCAGCCTAGTTAGCGGGAAAGAGACCCAGTACTTC.

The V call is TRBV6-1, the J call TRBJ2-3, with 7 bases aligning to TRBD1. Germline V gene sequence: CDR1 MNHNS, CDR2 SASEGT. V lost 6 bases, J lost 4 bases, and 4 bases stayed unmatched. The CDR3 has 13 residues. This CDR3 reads CASRTGVPDTQYF. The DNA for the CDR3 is TGTGCCAGCAGAACAGGGGTCCCAGATACGCAGTATTTT.

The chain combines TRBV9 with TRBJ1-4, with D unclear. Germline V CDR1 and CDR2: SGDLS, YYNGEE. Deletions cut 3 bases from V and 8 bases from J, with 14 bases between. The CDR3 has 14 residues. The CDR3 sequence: CASSAGNQREKLFF. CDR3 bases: TGTGCCAGCAGCGCAGGTAATCAGCGCGAAAAACTGTTTTTT.

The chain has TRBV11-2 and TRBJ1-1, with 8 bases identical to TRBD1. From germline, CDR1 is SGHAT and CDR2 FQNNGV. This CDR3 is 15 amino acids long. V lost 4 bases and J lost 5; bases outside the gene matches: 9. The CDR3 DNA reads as TGTGCCAGCAGCTCCTCGGACAGGGCGGTAACTGAAGCTTTCTTT. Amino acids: CASSSSDRAVTEAFF. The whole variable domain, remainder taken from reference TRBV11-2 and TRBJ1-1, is EAGVAQSPRYKIIEKRQSVAFWCNPISGHATLYWYQQILGQGPKLLIQFQNNGVVDDSQLPKDRFSAERLKGVDSTLKIQPAKLEDSAVYLCASSSSDRAVTEAFFGQGTRLTVV.

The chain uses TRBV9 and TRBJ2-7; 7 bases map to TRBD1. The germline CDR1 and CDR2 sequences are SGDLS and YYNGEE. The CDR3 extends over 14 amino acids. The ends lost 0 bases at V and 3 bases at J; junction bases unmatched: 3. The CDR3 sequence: CASSVDAGGYEQYF. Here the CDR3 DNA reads TGTGCCAGCAGCGTAGATGCAGGGGGCTACGAGCAGTACTTC.

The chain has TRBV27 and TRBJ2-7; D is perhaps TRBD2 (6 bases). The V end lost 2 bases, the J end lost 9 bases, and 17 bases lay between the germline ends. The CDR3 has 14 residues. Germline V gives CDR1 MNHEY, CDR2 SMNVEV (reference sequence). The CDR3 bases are TGTGCCAGCAGTTTAAAGGCTACCCCGGGGGTGCAGTACTTC. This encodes CASSLKATPGVQYF.

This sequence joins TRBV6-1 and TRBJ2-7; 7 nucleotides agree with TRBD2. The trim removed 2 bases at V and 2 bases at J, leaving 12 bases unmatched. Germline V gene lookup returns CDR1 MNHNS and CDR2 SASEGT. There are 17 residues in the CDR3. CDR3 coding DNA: TGTGCCAGCAGTGAATTTGCGGGGGATTACGTAGCCTACGAGCAGTACTTC. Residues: CASSEFAGDYVAYEQYF.

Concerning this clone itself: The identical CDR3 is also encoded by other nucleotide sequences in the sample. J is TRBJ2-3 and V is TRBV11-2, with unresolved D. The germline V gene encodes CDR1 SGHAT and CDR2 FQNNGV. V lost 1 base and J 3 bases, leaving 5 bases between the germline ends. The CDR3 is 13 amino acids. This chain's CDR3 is CASSLGTTDTQYF. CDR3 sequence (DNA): TGTGCCAGCAGCTTAGGCACTACAGATACGCAGTATTTT.

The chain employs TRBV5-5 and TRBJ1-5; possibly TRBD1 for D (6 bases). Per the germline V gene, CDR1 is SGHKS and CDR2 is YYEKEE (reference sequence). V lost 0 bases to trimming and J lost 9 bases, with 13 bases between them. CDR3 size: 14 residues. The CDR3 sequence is CASSLEGGNMPQHF. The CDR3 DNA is TGTGCCAGCAGCTTGGAAGGGGGGAACATGCCCCAGCATTTT.

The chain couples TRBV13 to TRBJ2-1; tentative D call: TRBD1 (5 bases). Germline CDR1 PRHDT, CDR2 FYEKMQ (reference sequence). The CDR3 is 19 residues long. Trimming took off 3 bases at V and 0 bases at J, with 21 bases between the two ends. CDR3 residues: CASSLEIGAALSSYNEQFF. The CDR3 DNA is TGTGCCAGCAGCTTGGAGATAGGGGCGGCCTTGAGCTCCTACAATGAGCAGTTCTTC.

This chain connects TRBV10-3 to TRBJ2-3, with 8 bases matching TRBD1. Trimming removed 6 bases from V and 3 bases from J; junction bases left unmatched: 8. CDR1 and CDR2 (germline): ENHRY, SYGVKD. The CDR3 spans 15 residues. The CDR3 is CAIRGAGGLTDTQYF. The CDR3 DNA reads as TGTGCCATCAGGGGGGCAGGGGGCCTAACAGATACGCAGTATTTT.

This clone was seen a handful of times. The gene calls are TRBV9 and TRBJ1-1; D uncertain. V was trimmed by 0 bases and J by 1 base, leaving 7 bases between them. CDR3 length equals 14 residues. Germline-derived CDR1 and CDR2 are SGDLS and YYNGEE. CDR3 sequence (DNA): TGTGCCAGCAGCGTAGCTAGCCAGAACACTGAAGCTTTCTTT. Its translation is CASSVASQNTEAFF.

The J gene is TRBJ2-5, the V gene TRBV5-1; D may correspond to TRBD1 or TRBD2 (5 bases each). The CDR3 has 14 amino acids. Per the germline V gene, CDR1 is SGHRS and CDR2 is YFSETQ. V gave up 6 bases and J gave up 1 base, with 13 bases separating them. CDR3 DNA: TGCGCCAGCACTAAATCCGGGACCCAAGAGACCCAGTACTTC. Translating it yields CASTKSGTQETQYF.